The T cell receptor beta chain described here comes from a study of blood T cell repertoires in COVID-19. Across the whole study: PBMCs, B-cell-depleted T cells, or T cells provided the cDNA or gDNA that made up the material.

Everyone who took part was about 18 to 89 years old, and they came from over 20 US areas. This clone was seen only once. This CDR3 is 14 amino acids long. After removal of 2 bases from V and 10 bases from J, the junction contained 10 bases not matched to a gene. In germline, CDR1 is SNHLY, CDR2 FYNNEI. Per the original data handling: The authors estimated nucleated cell counts from reference gene primer amplification. The method was immunoSEQ multiplex PCR; TCRdb's version includes in-frame clones alone and lacks a portion of them. That table gives V, J and clone size, and the DNA gave D and trimming. The sample has about 86,000 clones; roughly 90% are singletons.

The TCR sequence derives from a woman in her forties or fifties with acute COVID-19. The V gene is TRBV2, the J gene TRBJ1-1; 7 nucleotides match TRBD1. Input material: PBMCs or T cells enriched from blood (not recorded which). The DNA for the CDR3 is TGTGCCAGCAGTGAAAGGATAGGGGGCAGGGGAGCTTTCTTT. As protein: CASSERIGGRGAFF.